This T cell receptor (beta chain) came from a study of regulatory T cells in long-lasting Graves disease. Study observations and caveats: Those with persistent disease had in common more public clonotypes (about 3,000) than new patients (roughly 1,000).

J gave up 5 bases and V 1 base, and 7 bases lay outside the gene matches. Germline V gene lookup returns CDR1 SNHLY and CDR2 FYNNEI. The CDR3 runs to 15 residues. This clonotype has at least ten counts. The antigen is undetermined. For TCR beta, libraries came from iRepertoire HTBI primers and Arm-PCR of CDR3 regions. TCRdb recomputed calls from the multiplex PCR reads with MiXCR, one row per CDR3 protein. The data contain 350,000 to 500,000 distinct CDR3 sequences, approximately 14% of them singletons. Time point indicated: newly diagnosed GD, antithyroid drugs for less than 3 months. The TCR library was prepared using RNA isolated from PBMCs. These data were also filed under a second study, of T cells in Graves' hyperthyroidism and ophthalmopathy.

V usage is TRBV2 and J usage is TRBJ2-7; 8 positions match TRBD1. Sequences were derived from peripheral blood mononuclear cells (PBMCs), sampled at new diagnosis, from a patient treated with antithyroid drugs. The receptor was isolated from a woman in her fifties or sixties with Graves disease. CDR3 sequence (DNA): TGTGCCAGCAGTGAAGGACAGGGGATCTTCGACGAGCAGTACTTC. It specifies CASSEGQGIFDEQYF.